This is a list of T cell receptor beta chains from one sample in a study of a mutant IDH1 vaccine in newly diagnosed glioma. Assay: immunoSEQ multiplex PCR; the TCRdb copy retains only in-frame clones and omits some. The repertoire consists of nearly 55,000 clones, with around 81% occurring once and the leading ten covering more than 3%. Their target antigens are unknown. Material: PBMCs, obtained from a glioma patient whose treatment included an IDH1 peptide vaccine. Receptor source: a man aged 30-40 years with glioma. Each CDR3 is given with its conserved first and last residue. A D gene is named only where the DNA matches it firmly. For some rows the clone size is stated as once, few or many, or as a class when expanded; others skip it.

>TRBD1|TRBJ1-5|NA|TRBV7-8
TGTGCCAGCAGCTTAAGACAGGGAAGCCAGCCCCAGCATTTT
CASSLRQGSQPQHF
>TRBD1|TRBJ2-6|NA|TRBV2
TGTGCCAGCAGTGCCCTCAGGACAGGGGATGGGGCCAACGTCCTGACTTTC
CASSALRTGDGANVLTF
>NA|TRBJ2-4|once|TRBV4-1
TGCGCCAGCAGCCAAGGGGTTGGCCCCTTCGGAAGGACCATTCAGTACTTC
CASSQGVGPFGRTIQYF
>NA|TRBJ1-4|NA|TRBV27
TGTGCCAGCAGGGGGACGGCCCTCTTAGTTGCAACTAATGAAAAACTGTTTTTT
CASRGTALLVATNEKLFF
>NA|TRBJ2-6|few|TRBV6-5
TGTGCCAGCAGTTACAGGGGAACTGGGGCCAACGTCCTGACTTTC
CASSYRGTGANVLTF
>NA|TRBJ1-1|few|TRBV7-9
TGTGCCAGCAGCACAGGGTCTAACCTTATGAACACTGAAGCTTTCTTT
CASSTGSNLMNTEAFF
>NA|TRBJ2-7|NA|TRBV2
TGTGCCAGCAGTCAGAGCGGTAGGCTAGGGCAGCAGTACTTC
CASSQSGRLGQQYF
>TRBD1|TRBJ1-1|few|TRBV4-1
TGCGCCAGCAGCCAAGAGGGGACAGGGAAAAATGAAGCTTTCTTT
CASSQEGTGKNEAFF
>TRBD1|TRBJ1-2|NA|TRBV6-6
TGTGCCAGCAGTTCGGACAGGGTCGGCTATGGCTACACCTTC
CASSSDRVGYGYTF
>NA|TRBJ2-5|NA|TRBV6-5
TGTGCCAGCAGAGGGACTTCTGGGACCCAGTACTTC
CASRGTSGTQYF
>NA|TRBJ2-3|NA|TRBV11-2
TGTGCCAGCAGCTTAGGGGCCGGCACAGATACGCAGTATTTT
CASSLGAGTDTQYF
>TRBD1|TRBJ1-1|NA|TRBV18
TGTGCCAGCTCACCAGATTACGGACAGGTCGGGAAGACTGAAGCTTTCTTT
CASSPDYGQVGKTEAFF
>NA|TRBJ2-6|NA|TRBV4-2
TGTGCCAGCAGGCCCAGGGTGGAGATAGTCTCTGGGGCCAACGTCCTGACTTTC
CASRPRVEIVSGANVLTF
>NA|TRBJ1-3|few|TRBV30
TGTGCCTGGAGCCCTCGTGTGGGGACCCGATATTTT
CAWSPRVGTRYF
>NA|TRBJ1-4|NA|TRBV10-3
TGTGCCATCAGGGGGAGAGGCGATGAAAAACTGTTTTTT
CAIRGRGDEKLFF
>NA|TRBJ1-5|NA|TRBV6-5
TGTGCCAGCAGTTACGGGGGCAATCAGCCCCAGCATTTT
CASSYGGNQPQHF
>TRBD1|TRBJ1-5|NA|TRBV7-9
TGTGCCAGCAGCCGGACAGGAAACAATCAGCCCCAGCATTTT
CASSRTGNNQPQHF
>NA|TRBJ1-3|once|TRBV7-2
TGTGCCAGCAGCTTGACTCGGGGGGCGCTTGGAAACACCATATATTTT
CASSLTRGALGNTIYF
>NA|TRBJ2-5|NA|TRBV14
TGTGCCAGCAGCCGAGGGACTTTACTAATGGAGACCCAGTACTTC
CASSRGTLLMETQYF
>NA|TRBJ2-7|NA|TRBV7-8
TGTGCCAGCAGTTTGATGCCAGGCCTACGTCCCGAGCAGTACTTC
CASSLMPGLRPEQYF
>NA|TRBJ2-5|NA|TRBV9
TGTGCCAGCAGCGTAGGGGATTTTGGGACCCAGTACTTC
CASSVGDFGTQYF
>NA|TRBJ1-2|NA|TRBV2
TGTGCCAGCAGTGAGGACTTCTATGGCTACACCTTC
CASSEDFYGYTF
>TRBD2|TRBJ2-2|NA|TRBV5-4
TGTGCCAGCAGCGTAACTAGCGGGGGGGCACCCGGGGAGCTGTTTTTT
CASSVTSGGAPGELFF
>NA|TRBJ2-7|NA|TRBV25-1
TGTGCCAGCACTGGGGGTAGACGCGCCGACGAGCAGTACTTC
CASTGGRRADEQYF
>TRBD1|TRBJ2-2|NA|TRBV14
TGTGCCAGCAGCCGAATACCGGGACAGGGCCGGGAGCTGTTTTTT
CASSRIPGQGRELFF
>TRBD1|TRBJ2-7|NA|TRBV19
TGTGCCAGTAGTATTACGGGGACAGGGAACGAGCAGTACTTC
CASSITGTGNEQYF
>TRBD1|TRBJ1-5|NA|TRBV6-1
TGTGCCAGCAGTCGACAGGGGGGTTATCAGCCCCAGCATTTT
CASSRQGGYQPQHF
>NA|TRBJ2-7|NA|TRBV5-1
TGCGCCAGCAGCTTGGACGGAAGCAACTACGAGCAGTACTTC
CASSLDGSNYEQYF
>NA|TRBJ1-5|NA|TRBV30
TGTGCCTGGAGTGCCCTTACGGACGGGGGAAATCAGCCCCAGCATTTT
CAWSALTDGGNQPQHF
>TRBD1|TRBJ1-2|NA|TRBV19
TGTGCCAGTACGACAGGGCGGGCTAACTATGGCTACACCTTC
CASTTGRANYGYTF
>NA|TRBJ1-4|NA|TRBV19
TGTGCCAGTAGTACATTCAGCGGACTGAATGAAAAACTGTTTTTT
CASSTFSGLNEKLFF
>TRBD1|TRBJ1-2|once|TRBV23-1
TGCGCCAGCAGTCAATCGGGCAAACAGGGGATTACAAACTATGGCTACACCTTC
CASSQSGKQGITNYGYTF
>NA|TRBJ2-1|NA|TRBV19
TGTGCCAGTAGTCCGATGTGGGTAGGGTTAGATGAGCAGTTCTTC
CASSPMWVGLDEQFF
>TRBD2|TRBJ2-3|NA|TRBV5-1
TGCGCCAGCAGCCCATTGCGGGGGAACGTTCATAGCACAGATACGCAGTATTTT
CASSPLRGNVHSTDTQYF
>NA|TRBJ1-2|NA|TRBV12-5
TGTGCTAGTGGTTTTGGGCAGATCTATGGCTACACCTTC
CASGFGQIYGYTF
>TRBD2|TRBJ2-5|NA|TRBV7-9
TGTGCCAGCAGCCCAGGCGTGGGGGGGAGGTACCAAGAGACCCAGTACTTC
CASSPGVGGRYQETQYF
>TRBD1|TRBJ1-4|NA|TRBV9
TGTGCCAGCAGCGTTACCGGGACAGTTACAGAAAAACTGTTTTTT
CASSVTGTVTEKLFF